These 15 T cell receptor beta chains were sequenced from one sample in a study of blood T cell repertoires in COVID-19. Only in-frame clones appear in the TCRdb table, and some are missing; sequencing was by immunoSEQ multiplex PCR. The data contain about 440,000 clones, less than 95% of them singletons. Specimen: PBMCs or T cells enriched from blood (not recorded which). These receptors all come from a man younger than 35 who had recovered from COVID-19.

This clone was seen only a few times. The chain carries TRBV28 and TRBJ2-7; possibly TRBD2 for D (6 bases). V was trimmed by 6 bases and J by 2 bases, leaving 17 bases between them. Germline V gene lookup returns CDR1 MDHEN and CDR2 SYDVKM. The CDR3 contains 15 residues. CDR3 nucleotide sequence: TGTGCCAGCAGGCTGCCTAGGACGGGAGCCTACGAGCAGTACTTC. Amino acids: CASRLPRTGAYEQYF.

The chain has TRBV7-2 and TRBJ1-6; 10 nucleotides align to TRBD1. There are 14 residues in the CDR3. The V and J ends lost 5 bases and 9 bases, in that order; junction bases with no gene match: 4. Germline V gives CDR1 SGHTA, CDR2 FQGNSA. The CDR3 protein is CASSRTGGGSPLHF. In DNA form, the CDR3 reads TGTGCCAGCAGCCGGACAGGGGGAGGTTCACCCCTCCACTTT.

This chain joins TRBV28 and TRBJ1-5, with D uncertain. The V gene's germline CDR1 is MDHEN and CDR2 SYDVKM. The CDR3 has 15 amino acids. V lost 8 bases to trimming and J lost 0 bases, with 14 bases between them. The CDR3 sequence is CASERRVHSNQPQHF. CDR3 DNA: TGTGCCAGCGAGAGGCGGGTGCATAGCAATCAGCCCCAGCATTTT.

The rearrangement links TRBV7-9 to TRBJ1-3, with D tentatively TRBD1 (5 bases). Germline loops: CDR1 SEHNR, CDR2 FQNEAQ (reference sequence). This CDR3 spans 14 amino acids. V gave up 1 base and J gave up 9 bases, with 13 bases separating them. CDR3 bases: TGTGCCAGCAGCTTAGTATCGGGGGGTCGCACCATATATTTT. Its protein product is CASSLVSGGRTIYF.

The rearrangement joins TRBV2 to TRBJ2-7, with D tentatively TRBD2 (5 bases). This CDR3 comprises 14 residues. The germline CDR1 and CDR2 sequences are SNHLY and FYNNEI. The V gene lost 4 bases and the J gene lost 0 bases, with 10 bases spanning the gap. CDR3 amino acids: CASSASTSSYEQYF. CDR3 coding DNA: TGTGCCAGCAGTGCGAGTACTAGCTCCTACGAGCAGTACTTC.

The chain recombines TRBV9 with TRBJ1-2; no firm D call. Trimming removed 0 bases at V and 0 bases at J, with 9 bases between. The CDR3 length is 15 residues. CDR1 SGDLS and CDR2 YYNGEE come from the germline V gene. The DNA of the CDR3 is TGTGCCAGCAGCGTAGAGCCCAAAGCTAACTATGGCTACACCTTC. Residues: CASSVEPKANYGYTF.

Details on this clone: Other DNA sequences of this sample code for an identical CDR3. The V gene is TRBV9, the J gene TRBJ1-5, with 10 bases aligning to TRBD1. CDR1 SGDLS and CDR2 YYNGEE come from the germline V gene. The CDR3 is 14 residues long. Germline trimming cut 3 bases from V and 5 bases from J; bases unmatched to any gene: 2. CDR3 amino acids: CASSGQGADQPQHF. CDR3 nucleotides: TGTGCCAGCAGCGGACAGGGGGCTGATCAGCCCCAGCATTTT. Based on the CDR3 plus reference TRBV9 and TRBJ1-5, the full variable domain is DSGVTQTPKHLITATGQRVTLRCSPRSGDLSVYWYQQSLDQGLQFLIQYYNGEERAKGNILERFSAQQFPDLHSELNLSSLELGDSALYFCASSGQGADQPQHFGDGTRLSIL.

V is TRBV7-8 and J is TRBJ1-5; D remains unclear. Germline CDR1 and CDR2: SGHVS and FQNEAQ. This CDR3 has 17 residues. V gave up 1 base and J gave up 5 bases, with 18 bases separating them. The CDR3 bases are TGTGCCAGCAGCTTAGTTCCCCGGCAGGTAGCGGATCAGCCCCAGCATTTT. It is translated as CASSLVPRQVADQPQHF.

CDR3 in DNA: TGTGCTAGTGGGCAGGGTTTCAATTCACCCCTCCACTTT. Translated, it gives CASGQGFNSPLHF. The chain is built from TRBV12-5 and TRBJ1-6, with D possibly TRBD1 on 5 matching bases. Deletions cut 6 bases from V and 7 bases from J, with 10 bases between. Germline loops: CDR1 LGHNT, CDR2 FRNRAP. CDR3 size: 13 residues.

The chain joins TRBV27 to TRBJ2-7, with 11 bases matching TRBD2. The CDR3 covers 15 residues. The trim removed 6 bases at V and 9 bases at J, leaving 13 bases unmatched. CDR1 and CDR2 from the germline V gene are MNHEY and SMNVEV (reference sequence). CDR3 region: CASRPGGTSGVGQYF. The CDR3 bases are TGTGCCAGCAGGCCCGGGGGGACTAGCGGCGTAGGGCAGTACTTC.

V and J are TRBV14 and TRBJ1-2; D gene unclear. CDR1 is SGHDN and CDR2 is FVKESK in the germline V gene. V was pared by 0 bases and J by 9 bases, with 11 bases between. The CDR3 runs 13 residues. This CDR3 reads CASSQDLRESYTF. CDR3 nucleotides: TGTGCCAGCAGCCAAGATCTTCGAGAGAGCTACACCTTC.

V is TRBV28 and J is TRBJ1-5, with 9 positions matching TRBD1. Germline CDR1 MDHEN, CDR2 SYDVKM. Trimming cost V 5 bases and J 5 bases; bases outside gene matches: 4. The CDR3 contains 14 residues. The CDR3 is CASSSGDRDQPQHF. The CDR3 region has the DNA TGTGCCAGCAGTAGCGGGGACAGGGATCAGCCCCAGCATTTT. The full variable domain, rest sourced from reference TRBV28 and TRBJ1-5, is DVKVTQSSRYLVKRTGEKVFLECVQDMDHENMFWYRQDPGLGLRLIYFSYDVKMKEKGDIPEGYSVSREKKERFSLILESASTNQTSMYLCASSSGDRDQPQHFGDGTRLSIL.

V and J are TRBV7-2 and TRBJ1-2; D remains unclear. The CDR3 is made up of 14 amino acids. The V gene lost 5 bases and the J gene lost 8 bases, with 18 bases spanning the gap. Germline V gives CDR1 SGHTA, CDR2 FQGNSA. Written as DNA, the CDR3 is TGTGCCAGCAGCCGCCGGGAGAGCGTTAGAGGCTACACCTTC. This encodes CASSRRESVRGYTF.

The V and J genes are TRBV12-5 and TRBJ1-4, with 9 bases that match TRBD1. V lost 5 bases, J lost 7 bases, and 11 bases stayed unmatched. This CDR3 spans 16 amino acids. The germline gives CDR1 LGHNT, CDR2 FRNRAP. As DNA, the CDR3 is TGTGCTAGTGGTCCCGACCCCCGGACAGGGGTTGAAAAACTGTTTTTT. Translating gives CASGPDPRTGVEKLFF.

On this clone itself: Distinct nucleotide sequences in the sample also encode this CDR3. CDR3 DNA sequence: TGTGCCAGTAGTCGGGGCAATCAGCCCCAGCATTTT. Encoded protein: CASSRGNQPQHF. The chain joins TRBV19 to TRBJ1-5; D gene uncertain. V dropped 5 bases and J dropped 2 bases, with 4 bases sitting between them. The CDR3 loop spans 12 amino acids. Germline values: CDR1 LNHDA, CDR2 SQIVND (reference sequence).